This T cell receptor (beta chain) derives from a study of blood T cell repertoires in COVID-19. Using immunoSEQ multiplex PCR, the repertoire was profiled, and TCRdb retains in-frame clones only, with some absent. In the table there are under 300,000 clones, approximately 85% of which are singletons. The CDR3 length is 15 residues. Germline CDR1 is SGHAT and CDR2 is FQDESV (reference sequence). Trimming took 5 bases from V and 5 from J, leaving 15 bases between them. Sequenced input: peripheral blood. The TCR comes from a woman between 70 and 85 years old with acute or convalescent COVID-19. The rearrangement uses TRBV11-1 and TRBJ1-4, with D maybe TRBD1 (5 bases). The DNA of the CDR3 is TGTGCCAGCAGCCCAGGACATACTGAGAATGAAAAACTGTTTTTT. Residues: CASSPGHTENEKLFF.